This T cell receptor beta chain was documented in a study of response to subunit inactivated influenza vaccine. General study points: The authors suggested that every seasonal influenza vaccination recruits few new T cells.

Concerning this clonotype itself: Its target is not known.

TCRdb fed the RT-PCR reads into MiXCR, producing one record per CDR3 protein. The sample consists of 500,000 to 600,000 distinct CDR3 sequences, approximately 12% of them appearing once. CDR1 is DFQATT and CDR2 is SNEGSKA in the germline V gene (reference sequence). The V gene end was trimmed by 3 bases and the J gene end by 4 bases; junction bases not matched to a gene: 6. The CDR3 has 14 residues. The origin of this receptor is a man between 45 and 60 years old who received an inactivated influenza vaccine. The V call is TRBV20-1, the J call TRBJ2-1, with 7 nucleotides matching TRBD2. The material was PBMCs from blood, obtained on the day of vaccination. DNA of the CDR3: TGCAGTGCTAGGGCACTAGCGTGGTACAATGAGCAGTTCTTC. It encodes CSARALAWYNEQFF.